The next 15 T cell receptor beta chains were all read from a single sample in a study of vaccination and CD4 T cells after COVID-19. Treatment defined: roughly nine-day PBMC culture with coronavirus spike peptide pools or control peptides (ViraFEST assay). Their antigen targets remain unknown. An Oncomine TCR Beta short-read assay was used to sequence the DNA from cultured CD4+ T cells. TCRdb re-called the PCR reads through MiXCR, storing one row per CDR3 protein. Of 3,000 to 4,500 distinct CDR3 sequences listed, approximately 31% are singletons. Sequenced material: CD4+ T cells from blood, cultured in vitro. The receptors originated from a human donor who had recovered from COVID-19.

This clonotype has just a few counts. The gene calls are TRBV5-1 and TRBJ1-1; weak D call: TRBD1 (6 bases). Germline V lookup: CDR1 SGHRS, CDR2 YFSETQ. This CDR3 is built from 16 residues. Trimming took 7 bases from V and 6 from J, leaving 25 bases between them. The CDR3 DNA is TGCGCCAGCCGTCGAGATCTCCAGGGGCGGGTTGCTGAAGCTTTCTTT. This translates into CASRRDLQGRVAEAFF.

With regard to this clonotype: Sequence at one end of the junction differs from germline and may be a read error. This chain links TRBV2 with TRBJ2-1; maybe TRBD1 (5 bases). The CDR3 length is 13 residues. Germline lookup yields CDR1 SNHLY and CDR2 FYNNEI. CDR3 sequence reads: CASKARVYNGQFF. The CDR3 region has the DNA TGTGCCAGCAAAGCCAGGGTTTACAATGGGCAGTTCTTC.

The chain is built from TRBV20-1 and TRBJ2-3; 9 nucleotides align to TRBD1. The trim removed 4 bases at V and 1 base at J, leaving 12 bases unmatched. The CDR3 sequence is 17 residues long. CDR1 and CDR2 from the germline V gene are DFQATT and SNEGSKA (reference sequence). The CDR3 loop reads CSAKGTGSSGGTDTQYF. In DNA form, the CDR3 reads TGCAGTGCTAAAGGGACAGGGAGCTCCGGGGGCACAGATACGCAGTATTTT.

V gene TRBV6-5 combines with J gene TRBJ2-5; D is possibly TRBD2 (5 bases). The CDR3 is 16 residues long. CDR1 MNHEY and CDR2 SVGAGI come from the germline V gene. With 2 bases removed from V and 5 bases from J, the gap between germline ends came to 18 bases. The CDR3 is CASSYNPASPQETQYF. The CDR3 region has the DNA TGTGCCAGCAGTTACAATCCGGCTAGCCCCCAGGAGACCCAGTACTTC.

This clonotype is labeled medium-sized. J is TRBJ1-6 and V is TRBV15; perhaps TRBD1 as D (5 bases). The CDR3 loop spans 20 amino acids. Trimming shortened V by 0 bases and J by 5 bases, and 23 bases separated the two germline ends. Per the germline V gene, CDR1 is LNHNV and CDR2 is YYDKDF (reference sequence). The CDR3 sequence is CATSRDRWIAGASNNSPLHF. The CDR3 DNA follows: TGTGCCACCAGCAGAGATCGGTGGATCGCCGGGGCCAGTAATAATTCACCCCTCCACTTT.

By its share, this clonotype is large. The CDR3 coding sequence is TGTGCCATCAGCGAGCAGGCCCTGAGCAATCAGCCCCAGCATTTT. Protein product: CAISEQALSNQPQHF. The chain has TRBV10-3 and TRBJ1-5; no firm D call. Per germline, CDR1 ENHRY and CDR2 SYGVKD. Trimming stripped 6 bases from V and 1 base from J, with 13 bases between. There are 15 residues in the CDR3.

This clonotype occurred a few times. The chain joins TRBV6-1 to TRBJ1-2; 8 positions agree with TRBD1. V shed 8 bases, J shed 4 bases, and the junction held 15 bases outside the gene matches. The CDR3 has 16 residues. Germline loops: CDR1 MNHNS, CDR2 SASEGT. The CDR3 is CASSGQGRLGGYGYTF. Written as DNA, the CDR3 is TGTGCCAGCTCCGGACAGGGCCGCCTTGGGGGCTATGGCTACACCTTC.

The rearrangement uses TRBV7-6 and TRBJ2-3; 9 bases match TRBD2. The CDR3 length is 16 residues. The V gene's germline CDR1 is SGHVS and CDR2 FNYEAQ. V lost 2 bases and J lost 2; bases outside the gene matches: 5. The CDR3 sequence: CASSLRSGGFTDTQYF. CDR3 sequence (DNA): TGTGCCAGCAGCTTAAGGAGCGGGGGGTTCACAGATACGCAGTATTTT.

The V gene is TRBV9, the J gene TRBJ2-5; 13 bases agree with TRBD2. The V segment lost 0 bases and the J segment 5 bases; nucleotides outside the gene matches: 7. Germline CDR1 and CDR2: SGDLS and YYNGEE. CDR3 length equals 17 residues. The CDR3, as DNA: TGTGCCAGCAGCGTAGCCTGGACTAGCGGGGGTAGGGAGACCCAGTACTTC. This translates into CASSVAWTSGGRETQYF.

Concerning this clonotype: The junction and the germline gene differ at one end; a read error may be behind it. The gene calls are TRBV19 and TRBJ1-2; D gene uncertain. This CDR3 region has 13 residues. Germline loops: CDR1 LNHDA, CDR2 SQIVND (reference sequence). The CDR3 protein is CASTIRGNYGYTF. Here the CDR3 DNA reads TGTGCCAGTACTATACGGGGTAACTATGGCTACACCTTC.

The rearrangement joins TRBV6-2 or TRBV6-3 to TRBJ2-3, with 8 bases that match TRBD2. Germline assignment: CDR1 MNHEY and CDR2 SVGEGT. CDR3 length: 15 amino acids. Losses at the gene ends were 6 bases for V and 2 bases for J; bases not matched to a gene: 7. The CDR3 bases are TGTGCCAGCAGGGGGACGGGGGGGCTCACAGATACGCAGTATTTT. Translation gives CASRGTGGLTDTQYF.

This chain links TRBV20-1 with TRBJ1-2; the D gene is possibly TRBD1 (6 bases). The CDR3 is 13 amino acids. V dropped 5 bases and J dropped 3 bases, with 13 bases sitting between them. Germline CDR1 and CDR2: DFQATT and SNEGSKA (reference sequence). The CDR3 nucleotides are TGCAGTGCTGCTTGGGGGGCCGACTATGGCTACACCTTC. This translates into CSAAWGADYGYTF.

The genes are TRBV7-6 and TRBJ2-7; TRBD2 matches 8 bases. Germline lookup yields CDR1 SGHVS and CDR2 FNYEAQ. The junction had 8 bases not matched to a gene; V was cut back by 3 bases and J by 10 bases. The CDR3 consists of 13 residues. The CDR3 is CASSFLAGPDQYF. The CDR3, as DNA: TGTGCCAGCAGCTTCTTAGCGGGGCCCGACCAGTACTTC.

This rearrangement joins TRBV6-1 to TRBJ1-6; TRBD1 aligns across 9 bases. CDR1 and CDR2 (germline): MNHNS, SASEGT. After removal of 6 bases from V and 7 bases from J, the junction contained 4 bases not matched to a gene. The CDR3 runs to 14 residues. Here the CDR3 DNA reads TGTGCCAGCAGGGGACAGGGAGGAAATTCACCCCTCCACTTT. This codes for CASRGQGGNSPLHF.

In this sample, this clonotype turned up a few times. The rearrangement joins TRBV6-1 to TRBJ1-1; TRBD1 matches 8 bases. The CDR3 extends over 13 amino acids. Per the germline V gene, CDR1 is MNHNS and CDR2 is SASEGT. V shed 6 bases, J shed 4 bases, and the junction held 4 bases outside the gene matches. The CDR3: CASRSTGGTEAFF. CDR3 DNA sequence: TGTGCCAGCAGGTCTACAGGGGGCACTGAAGCTTTCTTT.